These 15 T cell receptor beta chains share one sample of origin, sequenced in a study of blood T cell repertoires in COVID-19. Profiling relied on immunoSEQ multiplex PCR, and the TCRdb table lists in-frame clones only, not all of them. This table has roughly 200,000 clones, about nine tenths appearing once. The specimen was peripheral blood. The receptors come from a man older than 75 with acute or convalescent COVID-19.

The V call is TRBV7-2, the J call TRBJ2-1, with D possibly being TRBD2 (6 bases). The CDR3 consists of 13 residues. Germline values: CDR1 SGHTA, CDR2 FQGNSA. V lost 5 bases and J 12 bases, leaving 17 bases between the germline ends. CDR3 in DNA: TGTGCCAGCAGCCCGGAGCGGGCTACCTGGCAGTTCTTC. This translates into CASSPERATWQFF.

The chain links TRBV7-2 to TRBJ2-3; TRBD2 agrees at 8 bases. Germline trimming cut 3 bases from V and 4 bases from J; bases unmatched to any gene: 9. Germline CDR1 SGHTA, CDR2 FQGNSA. The length of the CDR3 is 16 residues. CDR3 bases: TGTGCCAGCAGCTTTACCAGCGGGAGTGTGTCAGATACGCAGTATTTT. Its protein product is CASSFTSGSVSDTQYF.

The chain is built from TRBV5-1 and TRBJ2-5, with TRBD1 as a possible D gene (6 bases). The V gene's germline CDR1 is SGHRS and CDR2 YFSETQ. Between the trimmed V and J ends, which lost 0 bases and 2 bases, there was a span of 11 bases. This CDR3 has 15 residues. The CDR3 here is CASSLDGTQQETQYF. CDR3 nucleotide sequence: TGCGCCAGCAGCTTGGATGGGACACAACAAGAGACCCAGTACTTC.

The chain joins TRBV2 to TRBJ2-2, with D unresolved. The V gene lost 6 bases and the J gene lost 7 bases, with 21 bases spanning the gap. The CDR3 totals 16 residues. Germline V gene sequence: CDR1 SNHLY, CDR2 FYNNEI. CDR3 amino acids: CASSGLDGTSGGELFF. The CDR3 nucleotides are TGTGCCAGCAGCGGCCTTGATGGAACCTCAGGCGGGGAGCTGTTTTTT.

This chain uses TRBV6-5 with TRBJ1-5; TRBD1 is a possible D gene (6 bases). Germline-derived CDR1 and CDR2 are MNHEY and SVGAGI. V gave up 2 bases and J gave up 2 bases, with 13 bases separating them. The CDR3 length is 16 residues. The CDR3 spells CASSYAGASGNQPQHF. The CDR3 bases are TGTGCCAGCAGTTACGCAGGGGCGAGCGGCAATCAGCCCCAGCATTTT.

CDR3 loop: CASSLFSAETQYF. CDR3 DNA sequence: TGTGCCAGCAGTTTATTTAGCGCGGAGACCCAGTACTTC. The V call is TRBV12-3 or TRBV12-4, the J call TRBJ2-5, with D perhaps matching TRBD2 (5 bases). This CDR3 is built from 13 residues. Trimming left V 2 bases short and J 5 bases short, with 9 bases between.

V and J are TRBV15 and TRBJ2-5; 7 nucleotides match TRBD2. The CDR3 runs to 17 residues. Unmatched junction bases numbered 10, after V lost 0 bases and J lost 3 bases. The germline CDR1 and CDR2 sequences are LNHNV and YYDKDF (reference sequence). The CDR3 loop is CATSRDRASGIKETQYF. Written as DNA, the CDR3 is TGTGCCACCAGCAGAGATCGGGCTAGCGGAATAAAAGAGACCCAGTACTTC.

J is TRBJ1-6 and V is TRBV3-1 (or the pseudogene TRBV3-2); 7 bases align to TRBD1. V trimming: 4 bases; J trimming: 7 bases; junction bases outside the gene matches: 7. The CDR3 runs to 15 residues. Per germline, CDR1 LGHDT and CDR2 YNNKEL (reference sequence). CDR3 in DNA: TGTGCCAGCAGCCCAGAGACGACAGGGAATTCACCCCTCCACTTT. Encoded protein: CASSPETTGNSPLHF.

The chain carries TRBV14 and TRBJ2-3; possible D gene TRBD1, 6 bases. Trimming stripped 3 bases from V and 1 base from J, with 14 bases between. This CDR3 is built from 16 residues. Germline V gene lookup returns CDR1 SGHDN and CDR2 FVKESK. CDR3 protein: CASSQKQGMGTDTQYF. CDR3 nucleotide sequence: TGTGCCAGCAGCCAGAAACAGGGAATGGGCACAGATACGCAGTATTTT. The entire variable domain, with the rest obtained from reference TRBV14 and TRBJ2-3, is as follows: EAGVTQFPSHSVIEKGQTVTLRCDPISGHDNLYWYRRVMGKEIKFLLHFVKESKQDESGMPNNRFLAERTGGTYSTLKVQPAELEDSGVYFCASSQKQGMGTDTQYFGPGTRLTVL.

The chain is built from TRBV7-9 and TRBJ2-5, with TRBD2 identical over 13 bases. V gave up 6 bases and J gave up 5 bases; unmatched junction bases: 6. Germline V gene lookup returns CDR1 SEHNR and CDR2 FQNEAQ (reference sequence). The CDR3 sequence is 15 residues long. CDR3 amino acids: CASSWTSGSLETQYF. The CDR3 bases are TGTGCCAGCAGTTGGACTAGCGGGAGCCTGGAGACCCAGTACTTC.

The chain is built from TRBV15 and TRBJ1-5, with 9 nucleotides matching TRBD1. Germline values: CDR1 LNHNV, CDR2 YYDKDF (reference sequence). Trimming took 5 bases from V and 6 from J; bases not matched to a gene: 8. This CDR3 spans 15 amino acids. Here the CDR3 DNA reads TGTGCCACCAGCGGCGACAGGGGGGGTATTCAGCCCCAGCATTTT. Translation: CATSGDRGGIQPQHF.

As concerns this clone: Other DNA sequences from this sample encode an identical CDR3 as well. The rearrangement joins TRBV6-1 to TRBJ2-3, with a weak D call TRBD2 (6 bases). The V end lost 0 bases, the J end lost 0 bases, and 16 bases lay between the germline ends. This CDR3 is 18 amino acids long. CDR1 and CDR2 (germline): MNHNS, SASEGT. CDR3 DNA sequence: TGTGCCAGCAGTGAAGCCCGGATAGCGGTCTCTAGCACAGATACGCAGTATTTT. It yields the protein CASSEARIAVSSTDTQYF.

The chain combines TRBV12-5 with TRBJ1-4; 8 bases line up with TRBD1. Germline V CDR1 and CDR2: LGHNT, FRNRAP. Trimming cost V 4 bases and J 5 bases; bases outside gene matches: 3. This CDR3 is built from 14 residues. CDR3 nucleotides: TGTGCTAGTGGTTCCCGGACAGGGAATGAAAAACTGTTTTTT. Translation gives CASGSRTGNEKLFF.

This clone came up a few times. The V call is TRBV28, the J call TRBJ1-2, with D perhaps matching TRBD1 (6 bases). This CDR3 has 13 amino acids. V was pared by 3 bases and J by 5 bases, with 10 bases between. The V gene's germline CDR1 is MDHEN and CDR2 SYDVKM. DNA of the CDR3: TGTGCCAGCAGTTTGGGGCAGGGGTATGGCTACACCTTC. This sequence encodes CASSLGQGYGYTF.

The chain is built from TRBV6-5 and TRBJ2-7, with 8 bases identical to TRBD1. The V and J ends lost 6 bases and 3 bases, in that order; junction bases with no gene match: 10. The CDR3 is 15 amino acids. Germline-derived CDR1 and CDR2 are MNHEY and SVGAGI. The CDR3 spells CASRYAGQGDYEQYF. The CDR3 DNA follows: TGTGCCAGCAGATACGCCGGACAGGGCGACTACGAGCAGTACTTC.